The 24 T cell receptor beta chains listed next were all sequenced from one sample in a study of OX40 agonist ivuxolimab in advanced cancers. TCRdb's copy holds only in-frame clones and misses some; the assay was immunoSEQ multiplex PCR. The repertoire holds under 95,000 clones, with about 83% as singletons. The sequenced sample was CD4+ or CD8+ T cells sorted from blood, obtained in a trial of the OX40 agonist ivuxolimab. The receptors here all came from an adult with an advanced solid tumor such as melanoma, head and neck, liver or kidney cancer.

This chain uses TRBV11-2 with TRBJ1-6, with TRBD1 identical over 10 bases. The V gene's germline CDR1 is SGHAT and CDR2 FQNNGV. This CDR3 has 13 residues. The ends lost 4 bases at V and 14 bases at J; junction bases unmatched: 5. Here the CDR3 reads CASSSTGTGALHF. In nucleotides, the CDR3 is TGTGCCAGCAGCTCCACCGGGACAGGGGCCCTCCACTTT.

The J gene is TRBJ1-6, the V gene TRBV7-2; D unclear. Germline-derived CDR1 and CDR2 are SGHTA and FQGNSA. The CDR3 has 18 residues. The V end was cut by 5 bases, the J end by 1 base, with 18 bases between. In DNA, the CDR3 is TGTGCCAGCAGCCAAGATTTTGGGAGCCGGTCCTATAATTCACCCCTCCACTTT. Its translation: CASSQDFGSRSYNSPLHF.

The rearrangement joins TRBV12-5 to TRBJ2-3; 8 bases line up with TRBD2. This CDR3 contains 14 residues. Germline values: CDR1 LGHNT, CDR2 FRNRAP. The V segment lost 6 bases and the J segment 2 bases; nucleotides outside the gene matches: 4. The CDR3 sequence is CASGPGGATDTQYF. In DNA form, the CDR3 reads TGTGCTAGTGGGCCCGGGGGGGCCACAGATACGCAGTATTTT. The variable domain in full, completed from reference TRBV12-5 and TRBJ2-3, reads DARVTQTPRHKVTEMGQEVTMRCQPILGHNTVFWYRQTMMQGLELLAYFRNRAPLDDSGMPKDRFSAEMPDATLATLKIQPSEPRDSAVYFCASGPGGATDTQYFGPGTRLTVL.

This chain links TRBV30 with TRBJ1-2; D uncertain. The germline V and J ends were trimmed by 2 bases and 4 bases, with 5 bases remaining between them. CDR3 length: 11 amino acids. Germline values: CDR1 GTSNPN, CDR2 SVGIG (reference sequence). This chain's CDR3 is CAWSNSYGYTF. Here the CDR3 DNA reads TGTGCCTGGAGTAATAGCTATGGCTACACCTTC.

The chain is built from TRBV6-1 and TRBJ1-2; 7 bases map to TRBD1. Germline loops: CDR1 MNHNS, CDR2 SASEGT. V shed 2 bases, J shed 3 bases, and the junction held 6 bases outside the gene matches. CDR3 length equals 15 residues. The CDR3 protein is CASSEQGQEHYGYTF. The CDR3 DNA sequence: TGTGCCAGCAGTGAACAAGGACAGGAGCACTATGGCTACACCTTC.

This sequence joins TRBV30 and TRBJ2-3; D is perhaps TRBD2 (6 bases). Trimming removed 2 bases from V and 2 bases from J, with 11 bases in between. The CDR3 loop spans 14 amino acids. In germline, CDR1 is GTSNPN, CDR2 SVGIG (reference sequence). CDR3 DNA sequence: TGTGCCTGGAGTATAGGACTAACCACAGATACGCAGTATTTT. This gives the protein CAWSIGLTTDTQYF.

The chain is built from TRBV11-2 and TRBJ1-5; D possibly corresponds to TRBD1 (5 bases). V was shortened by 5 bases and J by 0 bases, with 14 bases between the two germline ends. This CDR3 is built from 16 residues. Germline V gene data show CDR1 as SGHAT and CDR2 as FQNNGV. The CDR3 is CASSPGEGYSNQPQHF. CDR3 DNA: TGTGCCAGCAGCCCCGGGGAGGGGTATAGCAATCAGCCCCAGCATTTT.

This chain joins TRBV19 and TRBJ1-2; D not certain. Trimming took off 1 base at V and 6 bases at J, with 9 bases between the two ends. Looked up from germline, CDR1 is LNHDA and CDR2 is SQIVND (reference sequence). This CDR3 spans 13 amino acids. This CDR3 is CASSIAGRDGYTF. The CDR3 DNA follows: TGTGCCAGTAGTATAGCTGGGAGAGATGGCTACACCTTC. Full variable domain (remainder filled in from reference TRBV19 and TRBJ1-2): DGGITQSPKYLFRKEGQNVTLSCEQNLNHDAMYWYRQDPGQGLRLIYYSQIVNDFQKGDIAEGYSVSREKKESFPLTVTSAQKNPTAFYLCASSIAGRDGYTFGSGTRLTVV.

V is TRBV7-9 and J is TRBJ2-2, with 9 bases aligning to TRBD1. Germline CDR1 reads SEHNR; CDR2 reads FQNEAQ (reference sequence). The CDR3 runs to 15 residues. V shed 4 bases and J 5 bases; nucleotides not matched to a gene: 5. CDR3 coding DNA: TGTGCCAGCAGCTCTTGGACAGGGGTGACCGGGGAGCTGTTTTTT. Protein product: CASSSWTGVTGELFF.

A single count supports this clone. This sequence joins TRBV11-3 and TRBJ1-1; 10 bases fit TRBD1. Germline V lookup: CDR1 SGHNT, CDR2 YENEEA. V shed 3 bases, J shed 2 bases, and the junction held 6 bases outside the gene matches. The CDR3 has 16 amino acids. CDR3 DNA sequence: TGTGCCAGCAGCTTCGGGACAGGGGTGGAAAACACTGAAGCTTTCTTT. Its translation: CASSFGTGVENTEAFF.

This clone was detected once. The J gene is TRBJ2-3, the V gene TRBV6-5; TRBD2 matches 7 bases. The CDR3 length is 16 residues. V lost 0 bases to trimming and J lost 1 base; unmatched junction nucleotides: 4. CDR1 and CDR2 from the germline V gene are MNHEY and SVGAGI. The CDR3 region is CASSYSWEGGTDTQYF. The CDR3 DNA reads as TGTGCCAGCAGTTACTCGTGGGAGGGAGGCACAGATACGCAGTATTTT.

Only one count was recorded for this clone. The CDR3 loop reads CASSFHSQGAPNTEAFF. As DNA, the CDR3 is TGCGCCAGCAGCTTCCATTCACAGGGGGCGCCGAACACTGAAGCTTTCTTT. The chain uses TRBV5-1 and TRBJ1-1, with 9 bases that match TRBD1. The germline CDR1 and CDR2 sequences are SGHRS and YFSETQ. V gave up 2 bases and J gave up 1 base; unmatched junction bases: 9. The CDR3 has 17 amino acids.

V gene TRBV30 combines with J gene TRBJ1-4, with D unclear. This CDR3 region has 11 residues. The V gene lost 5 bases and the J gene lost 7 bases, with 8 bases spanning the gap. Germline V gene data show CDR1 as GTSNPN and CDR2 as SVGIG (reference sequence). The CDR3 spells CAWSVSEKLFF. The DNA for the CDR3 is TGTGCCTGGTCTGTCAGTGAAAAACTGTTTTTT.

The rearrangement uses TRBV7-2 and TRBJ1-1, with a weak D call TRBD1 (5 bases). Trimming cost V 1 base and J 0 bases, with 9 bases left between them. This CDR3 has 15 amino acids. Germline CDR1 and CDR2: SGHTA and FQGNSA. The CDR3: CASSLGTGLNTEAFF. The CDR3, as DNA: TGTGCCAGCAGCTTAGGTACGGGACTGAACACTGAAGCTTTCTTT.

The chain joins TRBV11-2 to TRBJ1-2, with TRBD1 matching 11 bases. V shed 4 bases and J 13 bases; nucleotides not matched to a gene: 11. Germline loops: CDR1 SGHAT, CDR2 FQNNGV. This CDR3 is 14 amino acids long. The DNA of the CDR3 is TGTGCCAGCAGCTCGAACCGGGACAGGGGGGCGTTCACCTTC. Translating it yields CASSSNRDRGAFTF.

The chain couples TRBV9 to TRBJ1-3; 10 nucleotides line up with TRBD1. Trimming cost V 3 bases and J 6 bases; bases outside gene matches: 6. CDR3 size: 15 residues. The germline CDR1 and CDR2 sequences are SGDLS and YYNGEE. The CDR3 spells CASSDGQGGPNTIYF. The CDR3 DNA reads TGTGCCAGCAGCGATGGACAGGGGGGTCCAAACACCATATATTTT.

The chain links TRBV9 to TRBJ2-3; D might be TRBD1 (6 bases). Trimming shortened V by 1 base and J by 6 bases, and 9 bases separated the two germline ends. Germline loops: CDR1 SGDLS, CDR2 YYNGEE. CDR3 length equals 13 residues. CDR3 sequence (DNA): TGTGCCAGCAGCGTAACAAGGGGGGATACGCAGTATTTT. Amino acid sequence: CASSVTRGDTQYF.

The chain uses TRBV5-6 and TRBJ1-5; TRBD1 matches at 7 bases. The CDR3 spans 17 residues. CDR1 and CDR2 from the germline V gene are SGHDT and YYEEEE. The V segment lost 1 base and the J segment 0 bases; nucleotides outside the gene matches: 7. DNA for the CDR3: TGTGCCAGCAGCTTGTCGGCAGGGGGTCTTAGCAATCAGCCCCAGCATTTT. Protein product: CASSLSAGGLSNQPQHF.

This clone was found once. J is TRBJ2-7 and V is TRBV28, with TRBD2 matching 11 bases. Losses at the gene ends were 6 bases for V and 1 base for J; bases not matched to a gene: 8. Germline V gene data show CDR1 as MDHEN and CDR2 as SYDVKM. This CDR3 has 16 amino acids. The CDR3 spells CASRGASGRYSYEQYF. The CDR3 nucleotides are TGTGCCAGCAGGGGAGCTAGCGGGAGGTATTCCTACGAGCAGTACTTC.

The chain joins TRBV5-1 to TRBJ2-1; the D is unclear. Germline CDR1 and CDR2: SGHRS and YFSETQ. The CDR3 spans 12 residues. V was clipped by 2 bases and J by 6 bases, with 6 bases between them. Here the CDR3 DNA reads TGCGCCAGCAGCTTCCTTGGCAATGAGCAGTTCTTC. Translation: CASSFLGNEQFF.

This clone was observed a single time. The chain is built from TRBV7-8 and TRBJ1-1; weak D call: TRBD1 (6 bases). CDR1 is SGHVS, CDR2 FQNEAQ, per germline. Trimming removed 5 bases at V and 2 bases at J, with 24 bases between. The CDR3 runs to 18 residues. This chain's CDR3 is CASSPHARNDRRNTEAFF. CDR3 nucleotide sequence: TGTGCCAGCAGCCCACATGCACGAAATGACAGGCGCAACACTGAAGCTTTCTTT. Looking up the rest from reference TRBV7-8 and TRBJ1-1 gives the full variable domain: GAGVSQSPRYKVAKRGQDVALRCDPISGHVSLFWYQQALGQGPEFLTYFQNEAQLDKSGLPSDRFFAERPEGSVSTLKIQRTQQEDSAVYLCASSPHARNDRRNTEAFFGQGTRLTVV.

The sample holds one count of this clone. V usage is TRBV15 and J usage is TRBJ1-3; D unclear. The V end was cut by 0 bases, the J end by 6 bases, with 12 bases between. Germline loops: CDR1 LNHNV, CDR2 YYDKDF (reference sequence). The CDR3 is made up of 15 amino acids. The CDR3 spells CATSRDRNSANTIYF. CDR3 in DNA: TGTGCCACCAGCAGAGATAGGAACAGCGCAAACACCATATATTTT. Combining the CDR3 with reference TRBV15 and TRBJ1-3 gives the whole variable domain DAMVIQNPRYQVTQFGKPVTLSCSQTLNHNVMYWYQQKSSQAPKLLFHYYDKDFNNEADTPDNFQSRRPNTSFCFLDIRSPGLGDTAMYLCATSRDRNSANTIYFGEGSWLTVV.

The V gene is TRBV2, the J gene TRBJ2-7; 8 nucleotides match TRBD1. The V gene end was trimmed by 6 bases and the J gene end by 4 bases; junction bases not matched to a gene: 8. The germline V gene has CDR1 SNHLY and CDR2 FYNNEI. CDR3 length equals 14 residues. The CDR3 loop is CASSLDRGGYEQYF. The DNA of the CDR3 is TGTGCCAGCAGCCTCGACAGGGGAGGTTACGAGCAGTACTTC.

The CDR3 here is CAWTDRGRLDGYTF. The CDR3 nucleotides read TGTGCCTGGACGGACAGGGGGCGCCTAGATGGCTACACCTTC. This chain connects TRBV30 to TRBJ1-2; 11 bases align to TRBD1. J was trimmed by 6 bases and V by 4 bases; bases with no gene match: 7. The CDR3 is 14 amino acids. Germline V gives CDR1 GTSNPN, CDR2 SVGIG (reference sequence).